This T cell receptor beta chain derives from a study of neurological immune-mediated disorders. In germline, CDR1 is SGHRS, CDR2 YFSETQ. There are 15 residues in the CDR3. With 6 bases clipped from V and 1 base from J, the junction kept 7 bases outside the gene matches. This clonotype was counted ten times or more. MiXCR, applied by TCRdb to the 5' RACE reads, yields one record per CDR3 protein. In the table there are approximately 30,000 distinct CDR3 sequences, around 25% of which are singletons. Libraries from sorted cells each used some 1 million CD4+ or CD8+ T cells. Sample: CD4+ T cells from blood. This TCR came from a man in his fifties with HTLV-1-associated myelopathy (HAM/TSP). This chain joins TRBV5-1 and TRBJ2-1; 7 positions match TRBD2. CDR3 bases: TGCGCCAGCAACCGCGAGGGAGGGTCCTACAATGAGCAGTTCTTC. It yields the protein CASNREGGSYNEQFF. Drawing the rest from reference TRBV5-1 and TRBJ2-1, the complete variable domain is KAGVTQTPRYLIKTRGQQVTLSCSPISGHRSVSWYQQTPGQGLQFLFEYFSETQRNKGNFPGRFSGRQFSNSRSEMNVSTLELGDSALYLCASNREGGSYNEQFFGPGTRLTVL.